The clone carrying this T cell receptor beta chain has more than one count but fewer than ten. What it binds is unknown. The data derive from a study of OX40 agonist ivuxolimab in advanced cancers. Study findings and constraints: In CD8+ T cells, expanded clones were on average more numerous than in CD4+.

The protocol was immunoSEQ multiplex PCR, while the TCRdb copy is restricted to in-frame clones and leaves out a portion. The sample yields about 80,000 clones, approximately 95% seen once. This sample comprised CD4+ or CD8+ T cells sorted from blood, obtained in a trial of the OX40 agonist ivuxolimab. The sequence derives from an adult with an advanced solid tumor such as melanoma, head and neck, liver or kidney cancer.

CDR3 region: CASSLTSEGPFF. The CDR3 bases are TGTGCCAGCAGCCTCACCAGCGAAGGCCCGTTCTTC. This rearrangement joins TRBV7-2 to TRBJ2-1, with D unresolved. Trimming took 5 bases from V and 15 from J, leaving 17 bases between them. The CDR3 runs to 12 residues. Germline V gene data show CDR1 as SGHTA and CDR2 as FQGNSA.